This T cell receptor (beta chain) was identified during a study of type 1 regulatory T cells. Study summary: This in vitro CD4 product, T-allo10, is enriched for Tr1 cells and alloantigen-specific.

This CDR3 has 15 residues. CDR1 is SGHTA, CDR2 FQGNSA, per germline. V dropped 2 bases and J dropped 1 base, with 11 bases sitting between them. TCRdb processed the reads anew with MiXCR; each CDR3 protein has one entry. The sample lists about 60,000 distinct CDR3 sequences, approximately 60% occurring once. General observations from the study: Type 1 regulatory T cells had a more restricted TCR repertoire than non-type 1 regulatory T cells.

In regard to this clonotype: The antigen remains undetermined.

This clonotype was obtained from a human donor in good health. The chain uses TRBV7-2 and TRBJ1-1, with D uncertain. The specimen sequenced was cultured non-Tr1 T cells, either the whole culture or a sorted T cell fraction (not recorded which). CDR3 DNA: TGTGCCAGCAGCTTATTCGGGGTGAAGAACACTGAAGCTTTCTTT. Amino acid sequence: CASSLFGVKNTEAFF.